This section outlines one TCR beta chain sequence together with its context. This clone's antigen is unknown. Base-call qualities are not available, and no considerably larger clone is one nucleotide away. Including cysteine and phenylalanine, the CDR3 has 14 amino acids. The only DNA kept is the CDR3, 42 bases in frame from the first base. V has 5 bases trimmed and J has 4 bases trimmed; junction bases matching no gene number 5. CDR1 and CDR2 are drawn from the germline V gene (reference sequence): PRHDT, FYEKMQ. These data belong to a study of blood T cell repertoires in COVID-19 (dated by TCRdb to about 2020). Background for the entire study: Samples covering the acute and convalescent phases of COVID-19 were provided by collaborators in the United States, Italy and Spain. Sample metadata almost always included a de-identified subject ID, COVID-19 status, age in years and sex. HLA class I and class II types, where available, came from metadata supplied by the sample provider rather than from assay-based typing. The prospective study material was composed of cDNA or gDNA derived from T cells, B-cell-depleted T cells, or PBMCs. The repertoires were released in a freely available public database intended as a resource for research on the immune response to SARS-CoV-2. The samples were drawn from two sources: the first 160 participants of the ongoing ImmuneRACE study, and 950 to 1,500 subjects contributed by 6 global collaborators. The dataset comprised deeply sampled blood TCRbeta repertoires from subjects exposed to, actively infected with, or recovered from COVID-19. Points the paper makes about the study in general: Clinical and demographic metadata were provided uncurated, with the amount varying by source and participant.

One collaborating source in Seattle enrolled patients while the patients were actively infected and followed the patients over time throughout the course of disease. Each collaborating institution followed its own protocols to collect whole blood in K2EDTA tubes. Collaborator samples were shipped for TCRbeta analysis as frozen whole blood, isolated PBMCs, or DNA extracted from either sample type. TCRbeta CDR3 regions were amplified from genomic DNA using the immunoSEQ Assay, a bias-controlled multiplex PCR. The authors' analysis ran thus. The number of nucleated cells in each sample was estimated from the amplification of reference gene primers within the assay. Sequence reads were collapsed and filtered to measure the absolute abundance of every unique TCRbeta CDR3 rearrangement. For each sample, productive Simpson clonality was calculated by taking the square root of Simpson's diversity index across productive rearrangements. Held by TCRdb, this immuneACCESS table contains in-frame sequences only and omits some clones. Under half of the omission traces to an unresolved V gene where checked; the cause of the rest is unknown. V and J calls plus clone size are reproduced from that table; the DNA served to infer D and trimming. Within this sample are about 370,000 clones, with roughly nine tenths of them counted one time only. The ten top clones hold around 3% of the sample.

The receptor chain draws on TRBV13 and TRBJ1-2, and TRBD1 matches 9 of the central bases. Sequencing was done on a sample of peripheral blood. The clonotype was recovered from a woman aged 30 to 39 with COVID-19, enrolled during active disease. At the DNA level, the sequence is TGTGCCAGCAGCCTACAGGGGGCGGTCTATGGCTACACCTTC. It is translated as CASSLQGAVYGYTF.